This T cell receptor beta chain stems from a study of T cells after yellow fever vaccination. Whole-study context: Some fractions had low cell numbers, and these were prepared with SMART-Seq v4 Ultra Low Input.

Template-switching 5'RACE yielded the TCR cDNA; a universal primer site and UMIs were added in the process. TCRdb processed the 5' RACE reads anew with MiXCR; each CDR3 protein has one entry. Of about 430,000 distinct CDR3 sequences listed, over 15% are singletons. Study observations and caveats: Post-booster repertoires again held most primary-vaccination clones (about 95% CD4, roughly 88% CD8). CD4 and CD8 compartments shared a small share of clonotypes.

Of note for this clonotype: Its specificity is not known.

The CDR3 is 14 amino acids. Germline V CDR1 and CDR2: SEHNR, FQNEAQ (reference sequence). Trimming shortened V by 3 bases and J by 4 bases, and 12 bases separated the two germline ends. This chain joins TRBV7-9 and TRBJ1-2, with D hard to call. This receptor was taken from a young man who received the YFV17D yellow fever vaccine. The material was PBMCs, obtained before the yellow fever booster vaccination. Written as DNA, the CDR3 is TGTGCCAGCAGCTTTTCTCGAACGTTCTATGGCTACACCTTC. Protein: CASSFSRTFYGYTF. Using reference TRBV7-9 and TRBJ1-2 for the parts outside the CDR3, the full variable domain is DTGVSQNPRHKITKRGQNVTFRCDPISEHNRLYWYRQTLGQGPEFLTYFQNEAQLEKSRLLSDRFSAERPKGSFSTLEIQRTEQGDSAMYLCASSFSRTFYGYTFGSGTRLTVV.